This T cell receptor (beta chain) originates from a study of T cell changes during pregnancy in multiple sclerosis. From germline, CDR1 is SGHRS and CDR2 YFSETQ. The V end lost 6 bases, the J end lost 5 bases, and 14 bases lay between the germline ends. The length of the CDR3 is 13 residues. Clones were read by immunoSEQ multiplex PCR, and TCRdb kept only the in-frame ones, dropping some. The sample shows over 75,000 clones, 85% to 95% of them seen only once. This TCR came from a female donor with multiple sclerosis, enrolled in a pregnancy study. Here the sequenced sample was peripheral blood, taken in the first trimester of pregnancy. This sequence joins TRBV5-1 and TRBJ1-1; possible D gene TRBD1, 6 bases. This chain's CDR3 is CASNRGGDTEAFF. The CDR3 bases are TGCGCCAGCAATAGGGGGGGAGATACTGAAGCTTTCTTT. Full variable domain (remainder filled in from reference TRBV5-1 and TRBJ1-1): KAGVTQTPRYLIKTRGQQVTLSCSPISGHRSVSWYQQTPGQGLQFLFEYFSETQRNKGNFPGRFSGRQFSNSRSEMNVSTLELGDSALYLCASNRGGDTEAFFGQGTRLTVV.